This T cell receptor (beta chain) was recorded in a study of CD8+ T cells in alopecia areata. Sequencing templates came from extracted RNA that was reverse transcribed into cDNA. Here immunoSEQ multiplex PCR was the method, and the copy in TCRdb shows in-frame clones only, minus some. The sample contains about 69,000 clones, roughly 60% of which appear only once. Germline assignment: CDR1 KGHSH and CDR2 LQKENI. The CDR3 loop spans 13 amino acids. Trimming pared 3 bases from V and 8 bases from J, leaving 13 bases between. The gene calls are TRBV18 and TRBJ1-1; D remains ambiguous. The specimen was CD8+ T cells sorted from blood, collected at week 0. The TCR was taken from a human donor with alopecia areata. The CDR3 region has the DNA TGTGCCAGCTCACCGGTCGGGTCCCCCGAAGCTTTCTTT. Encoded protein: CASSPVGSPEAFF.